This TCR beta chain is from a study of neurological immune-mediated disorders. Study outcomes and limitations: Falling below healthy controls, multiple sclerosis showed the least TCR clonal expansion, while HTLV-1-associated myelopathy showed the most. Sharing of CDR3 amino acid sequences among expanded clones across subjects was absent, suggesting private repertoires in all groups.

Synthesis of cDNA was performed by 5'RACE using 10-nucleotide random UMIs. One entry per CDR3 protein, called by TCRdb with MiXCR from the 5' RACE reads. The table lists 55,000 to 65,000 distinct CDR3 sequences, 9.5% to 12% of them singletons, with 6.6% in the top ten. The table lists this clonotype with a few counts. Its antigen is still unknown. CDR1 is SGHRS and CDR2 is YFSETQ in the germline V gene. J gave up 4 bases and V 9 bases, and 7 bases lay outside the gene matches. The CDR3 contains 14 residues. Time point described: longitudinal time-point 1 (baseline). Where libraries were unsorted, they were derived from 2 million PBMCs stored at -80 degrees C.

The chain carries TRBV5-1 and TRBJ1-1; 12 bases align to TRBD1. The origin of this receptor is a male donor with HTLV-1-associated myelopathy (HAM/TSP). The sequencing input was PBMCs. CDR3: CATKGQGAATEAFF. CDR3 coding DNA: TGCGCCACCAAGGGACAGGGGGCGGCCACTGAAGCTTTCTTT.